This T cell receptor (beta chain) was observed in a study of PD-L1 blockade in urothelial cancer. About the study: A median of roughly 1,500 T cells was obtained from tumor samples.

TCRdb's table, derived via immunoSEQ multiplex PCR, lists solely in-frame clones and lacks some. Among approximately 35,000 clones listed, roughly 38% were seen once. In germline, CDR1 is WSHSY, CDR2 SAAADI. The CDR3 has 15 amino acids. Losses at the gene ends were 7 bases for V and 1 base for J; bases not matched to a gene: 8. This TCR was sampled from a man aged 55 to 70 with urothelial cancer. The sequences come from tumor tissue, collected before atezolizumab (anti-PD-L1) treatment. V gene TRBV10-2 combines with J gene TRBJ1-1; 8 bases map to TRBD1. CDR3 residues: CASTRTGMGNTEAFF. CDR3 DNA sequence: TGCGCCAGCACCCGGACAGGGATGGGGAACACTGAAGCTTTCTTT.